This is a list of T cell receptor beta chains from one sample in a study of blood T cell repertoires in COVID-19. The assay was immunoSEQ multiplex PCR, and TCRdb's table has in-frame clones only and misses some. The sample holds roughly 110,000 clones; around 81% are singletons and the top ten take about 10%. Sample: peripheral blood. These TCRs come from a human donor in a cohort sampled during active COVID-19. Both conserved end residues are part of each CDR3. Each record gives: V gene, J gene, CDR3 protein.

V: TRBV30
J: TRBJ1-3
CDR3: CAWSGGNTIYF

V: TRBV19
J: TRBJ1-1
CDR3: CASSMSGLNTEAFF

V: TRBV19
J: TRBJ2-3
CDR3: CASSIDGWASTDTQYF

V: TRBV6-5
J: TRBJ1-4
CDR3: CASRGTGATNEKLFF

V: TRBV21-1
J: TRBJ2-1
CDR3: CASSKEVKCSLTSPYASSYNEQFF

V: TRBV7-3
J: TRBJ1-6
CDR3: CASSSGVGNSPLHF

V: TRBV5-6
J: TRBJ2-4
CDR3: CASRMGLVAKNIQYF

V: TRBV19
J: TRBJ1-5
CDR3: CASWDRRQGSNQPQHF

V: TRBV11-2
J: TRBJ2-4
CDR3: CASHSEKNIQYF

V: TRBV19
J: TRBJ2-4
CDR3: CASSGRRGAARNIQYF

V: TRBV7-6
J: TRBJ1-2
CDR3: CASSSLSGGADGYTF

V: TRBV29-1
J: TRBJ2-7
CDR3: CSAKTSGYYEQYF

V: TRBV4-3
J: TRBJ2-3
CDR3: CASSLQISGGSTDTQYF

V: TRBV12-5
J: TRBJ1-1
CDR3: CASGLAGVGEAFF

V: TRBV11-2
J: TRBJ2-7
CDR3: CASSLDRRSGYEQYF

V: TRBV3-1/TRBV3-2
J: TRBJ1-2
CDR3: CASSQGAGRGGYTF

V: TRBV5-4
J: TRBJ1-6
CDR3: CASSMTTSSYNSPLHF

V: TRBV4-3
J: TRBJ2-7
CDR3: CASSQDGPSGDSYEQYF

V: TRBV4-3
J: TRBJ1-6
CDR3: CASSQGTLRNSPLHF

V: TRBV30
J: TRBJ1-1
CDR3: CAWRKDRLFFTEAFF

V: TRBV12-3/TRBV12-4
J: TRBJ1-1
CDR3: CASSRSSGTEAFF

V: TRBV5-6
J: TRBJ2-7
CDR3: CASSLGTAAEQYF

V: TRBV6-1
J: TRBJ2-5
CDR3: CASSEVRGRETQYF

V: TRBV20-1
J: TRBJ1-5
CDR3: CSASSGRINQPQHF

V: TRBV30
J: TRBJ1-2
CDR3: CAWVGQRNNYGYTF

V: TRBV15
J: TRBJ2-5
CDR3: CATSWDRGESETQYF

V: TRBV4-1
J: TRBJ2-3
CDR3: CASSQGQVGTDTQYF

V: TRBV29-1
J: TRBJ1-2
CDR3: CSVAGTDKTGYTF

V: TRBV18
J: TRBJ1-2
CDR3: CASSPPQRGILSYGYTF

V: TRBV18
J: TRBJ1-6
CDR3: CASSPDRGNSPLHF

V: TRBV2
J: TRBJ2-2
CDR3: CATRDTYTGELFF

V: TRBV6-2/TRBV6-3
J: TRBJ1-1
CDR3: CASSYRRQGGTEAFF

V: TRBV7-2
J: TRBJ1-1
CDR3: CASSPGQGIMNTEAFF

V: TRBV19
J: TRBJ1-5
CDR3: CASSIGGVNQPQHF

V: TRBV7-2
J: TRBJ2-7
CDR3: CASSPDRGSYEQYF

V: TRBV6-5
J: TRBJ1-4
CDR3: CASQGWEKLFF

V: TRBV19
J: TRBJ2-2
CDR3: CASSLSGRAAGELFF

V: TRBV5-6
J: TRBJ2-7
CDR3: CASSLGGSGYEQYF

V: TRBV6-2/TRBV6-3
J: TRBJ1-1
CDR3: CASSYEGRVAEAFF

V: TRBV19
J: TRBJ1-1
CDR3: CASSRQGGITEAFF

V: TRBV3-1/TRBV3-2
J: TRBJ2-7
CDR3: CASSLRGNEQYF

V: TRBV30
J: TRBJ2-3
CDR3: CAWTSGRRTTDTQYF